The present T cell receptor beta chain was sequenced within a study of T cell responses to AZD1222 COVID-19 vaccine (dated by TCRdb to the early 2020s). About the full investigation: AZD1222 recipients given second doses at about 4 weeks or at about 12 weeks were pooled, since spike-specific TCR depth and breadth were not found to differ between the two schedules. A total of 233 trial participants underwent TCR sequencing, of whom nearly 210 had received two doses of AZD1222 and some 25 had received two doses of the MenACWY control vaccine. Trial participants were enrolled by age into subgroups of 18-55, 56-69 and 70-plus years, and about 150, 27 and 61 TCR-sequenced participants, respectively, were included in these subgroups. Study-level results and caveats: No day 14 peak-response samples were available, so repertoires were characterized only after the peak T cell response. Only five or six AZD1222 recipients were SARS-CoV-2 seropositive at baseline, limiting conclusions about previously exposed vaccinees. The 56-69-year group was small, and its depth increase did not reach significance, likely because of low power. Participants were mostly white British and included more females than males, and it was suggested by the authors that clonal diversity may have been underestimated. Vaccine-associated CD4 TCRs spanned the whole spike protein, with dominant responses in regions 160-218 and 743-854. Spike-specific TCR breadth and depth rose significantly after two AZD1222 doses compared with day 0 and with MenACWY recipients. Nearly half of unique spike-specific TCRs reportedly recognized epitopes outside regions mutated in the B.1.351 and B.1.1.7 variants.

Concerning this clone: The clone's antigen remains unknown. Qualities for individual bases were not recorded, and no much larger clone is one base off.

Germline trimming amounts to 0 bases on V and 7 bases on J, with 3 as the count of junction bases outside the gene matches. The CDR3 sequence holds 15 residues, the cysteine and phenylalanine included. Only CDR3 DNA remains: 45 bases, in frame from the first base. In the germline V gene, CDR1 corresponds to LGHNA and CDR2 to YNFKEQ. According to the study, the label for this sample's time point signals: baseline before first vaccination. Vaccinee samples were obtained from the UK trials COV001 and COV002, which included a single-blind randomized controlled phase 2/3 trial of AZD1222 (ChAdOx1 nCoV-19) in healthy adults. For TCRbeta chain sequencing, PBMC samples from trial participants were taken at day 0 and at day 28 after the second dose. The CDR3 regions of human TCRbeta chains were analyzed by immunosequencing. The authors' pipeline ran thus. TCRs in the repertoires were compared against a reference library of SARS-CoV-2-specific TCRs that had been generated with the MIRA antigen-specificity platform. Breadth meant the fraction of unique TCRs that were SARS-CoV-2-associated, whereas depth meant the fraction of total T cells that were SARS-CoV-2-associated. Each spike-specific TCR was assigned to its reactive spike region and to a CD4 or CD8 class using the MIRA data. Log10-transformed breadth and depth values were compared by one-way ANOVA with Sidak's multiple comparisons tests. Not all clones reach the TCRdb copy of this immuneACCESS table, which keeps in-frame sequences only. Checked studies attribute under half of the gap to unresolved V genes and leave the rest unexplained. The V and J calls and clone size come from that table; D and trimming were worked out from the DNA. Recorded for this sample are 150,000 or so clones; around 92% of them occurred a single time. About 2.5% of the sample rests with the top ten.

Specimen: peripheral blood, collected on day 0 of AZD1222 vaccination. The receptor chain draws on TRBV4-2 and TRBJ2-2; TRBD2 aligns with 9 central bases. The sequence derives from an adult in good health. The DNA sequence reads TGTGCCAGCAGCCAAGAAGGCGGGAGGGTCGGGGAGCTGTTTTTT. It encodes CASSQEGGRVGELFF.